The 20 T cell receptor beta chains below were found in one sample sequenced in a study of OX40 agonist ivuxolimab in advanced cancers. Clones were read by immunoSEQ multiplex PCR, and TCRdb kept only the in-frame ones, dropping some. The sample has roughly 110,000 clones; 90% are singletons. The specimen comprised CD4+ or CD8+ T cells sorted from blood, sampled in a trial of the OX40 agonist ivuxolimab. These TCRs come from an adult with an advanced solid tumor such as melanoma, head and neck, liver or kidney cancer.

The genes are TRBV7-2 and TRBJ2-5; tentatively, D is TRBD2 (6 bases). Germline V gene lookup returns CDR1 SGHTA and CDR2 FQGNSA. The CDR3 length is 14 residues. V lost 2 bases and J lost 4, with 11 bases in between. CDR3 in DNA: TGTGCCAGCAGCTTACGGCTAGCGCGAGAGACCCAGTACTTC. Protein product: CASSLRLARETQYF.

V and J are TRBV28 and TRBJ1-4; no firm D call. The CDR3 has 14 amino acids. The V gene lost 6 bases and the J gene lost 8 bases, with 16 bases spanning the gap. Germline CDR1 is MDHEN and CDR2 is SYDVKM. This CDR3 reads CASSEGGKEEKLFF. The CDR3 DNA reads TGTGCCAGCAGCGAAGGAGGGAAAGAGGAAAAACTGTTTTTT.

This clone has a handful of counts. The chain is built from TRBV5-1 and TRBJ1-2, with 7 bases aligning to TRBD1. The V gene's germline CDR1 is SGHRS and CDR2 YFSETQ. V was clipped by 0 bases and J by 8 bases; unmatched bases: 7. This CDR3 is built from 14 residues. As DNA, the CDR3 is TGCGCCAGCAGCTTGGGCCAGGGGGTAGAAGGCTACACCTTC. Its translation: CASSLGQGVEGYTF. The whole variable domain, remainder taken from reference TRBV5-1 and TRBJ1-2, is KAGVTQTPRYLIKTRGQQVTLSCSPISGHRSVSWYQQTPGQGLQFLFEYFSETQRNKGNFPGRFSGRQFSNSRSEMNVSTLELGDSALYLCASSLGQGVEGYTFGSGTRLTVV.

This rearrangement joins TRBV7-3 to TRBJ2-2; D is unclear. This CDR3 is 12 amino acids long. Germline CDR1 SGHTA, CDR2 FQGTGA. V was shortened by 5 bases and J by 5 bases, with 6 bases between the two germline ends. CDR3 bases: TGTGCCAGCAGCCGAGGTACCGGGGAGCTGTTTTTT. Protein product: CASSRGTGELFF.

The gene calls are TRBV28 and TRBJ2-4; D may match TRBD1 or TRBD2 (5 bases each). The V gene lost 8 bases and the J gene lost 2 bases, with 10 bases spanning the gap. Germline-derived CDR1 and CDR2 are MDHEN and SYDVKM. CDR3 length: 13 residues. The CDR3 sequence is CASGGLTKNIQYF. CDR3 coding DNA: TGTGCCAGCGGGGGTTTGACCAAAAACATTCAGTACTTC.

This clone appeared a few times. J is TRBJ1-3 and V is TRBV14; weak D call: TRBD1 (5 bases). In germline, CDR1 is SGHDN, CDR2 FVKESK. V was cut by 4 bases and J by 9 bases, with 22 bases left in between. The CDR3 covers 16 residues. Here the CDR3 reads CASSPLGRDGGGTIYF. As DNA, the CDR3 is TGTGCCAGCAGCCCACTGGGCCGGGACGGCGGAGGCACCATATATTTT. Using reference TRBV14 and TRBJ1-3 for the parts outside the CDR3, the full variable domain is EAGVTQFPSHSVIEKGQTVTLRCDPISGHDNLYWYRRVMGKEIKFLLHFVKESKQDESGMPNNRFLAERTGGTYSTLKVQPAELEDSGVYFCASSPLGRDGGGTIYFGEGSWLTVV.

The chain uses TRBV7-2 and TRBJ1-3, with D tentatively TRBD1 (6 bases). The germline CDR1 and CDR2 sequences are SGHTA and FQGNSA. The CDR3 has 13 residues. With 6 bases removed from V and 2 bases from J, the gap between germline ends came to 8 bases. CDR3 bases: TGTGCCAGCAGACAGGGTCCTGGAAACACCATATATTTT. Translating it yields CASRQGPGNTIYF.

V gene TRBV6-5 combines with J gene TRBJ1-1; D might be TRBD1 (5 bases). Trimming cost V 0 bases and J 7 bases, with 9 bases left between them. The CDR3 sequence is 13 residues long. Germline CDR1 and CDR2: MNHEY and SVGAGI. Here the CDR3 reads CASSYSTQGEAFF. The DNA for the CDR3 is TGTGCCAGCAGTTACTCGACGCAGGGTGAAGCTTTCTTT.

The rearrangement joins TRBV11-2 to TRBJ1-2, with a tentative D call TRBD1 (6 bases). This CDR3 is built from 13 residues. V lost 0 bases and J lost 8, with 10 bases in between. From germline, CDR1 is SGHAT and CDR2 FQNNGV. The CDR3 protein is CASSLDRGRGYTF. CDR3 bases: TGTGCCAGCAGCTTAGACAGGGGCCGAGGCTACACCTTC.

V gene TRBV28 combines with J gene TRBJ1-4; D might be TRBD1 (6 bases). Germline lookup yields CDR1 MDHEN and CDR2 SYDVKM. Deletions cut 5 bases from V and 0 bases from J, with 13 bases between. The CDR3 runs 16 residues. CDR3 DNA: TGTGCCAGCAGTCCGGGACATCTAGCAACTAATGAAAAACTGTTTTTT. Its protein is CASSPGHLATNEKLFF.

This clone was counted a single time. The sample contains more than one DNA sequence encoding this CDR3. The chain is built from TRBV4-3 and TRBJ2-7; 10 bases match TRBD1. Germline loops: CDR1 LGHNA, CDR2 YSLEER. The junction had 0 bases not matched to a gene; V was cut back by 1 base and J by 0 bases. CDR3 size: 15 residues. The CDR3 DNA reads TGCGCCAGCAGCCAAGGGACAGGGGGCTCCTACGAGCAGTACTTC. Protein sequence: CASSQGTGGSYEQYF.

The rearrangement links TRBV7-3 to TRBJ1-2; perhaps TRBD1 as D (6 bases). The germline V gene has CDR1 SGHTA and CDR2 FQGTGA. V shed 4 bases and J shed 8 bases, with 14 bases lying between them. The CDR3 totals 13 residues. The CDR3 loop reads CASSSRGGRGYTF. As DNA, the CDR3 is TGTGCCAGCAGCTCCAGGGGCGGAAGAGGCTACACCTTC.

The chain links TRBV28 to TRBJ2-2; no reliable D call. V lost 8 bases and J lost 2, with 6 bases in between. The CDR3 loop spans 12 amino acids. Looked up from germline, CDR1 is MDHEN and CDR2 is SYDVKM. In DNA form, the CDR3 reads TGTGCCAGCGGGATAAACACCGGGGAGCTGTTTTTT. It codes for CASGINTGELFF.

CDR3: CASSVDLGSDTIYF. The CDR3 bases are TGTGCCAGCAGCGTAGACCTCGGGAGCGACACCATATATTTT. V gene TRBV9 combines with J gene TRBJ1-3; no reliable D call. V was shortened by 0 bases and J by 8 bases, with 12 bases between the two germline ends. Germline CDR1 reads SGDLS; CDR2 reads YYNGEE. This CDR3 region has 14 residues.

This chain uses TRBV30 with TRBJ1-3; D not resolved. Germline V gene lookup returns CDR1 GTSNPN and CDR2 SVGIG (reference sequence). The length of the CDR3 is 15 residues. Deletions cut 2 bases from V and 0 bases from J, with 11 bases between. CDR3 in DNA: TGTGCCTGGAGTCCCAGCGGGAACTCTGGAAACACCATATATTTT. Translated: CAWSPSGNSGNTIYF.

This clone was seen just once. The V gene is TRBV6-1, the J gene TRBJ2-1, with D possibly being TRBD1 or TRBD2 (5 bases each). Germline V CDR1 and CDR2: MNHNS, SASEGT. The CDR3 sequence is 13 residues long. V lost 5 bases, J lost 6 bases, and 11 bases lay in between. DNA for the CDR3: TGTGCCAGCAGTCTTAGGGACGGCAATGAGCAGTTCTTC. Protein: CASSLRDGNEQFF.

In its sample, this clone was seen once. This chain links TRBV4-3 with TRBJ1-2, with no clear D. V lost 3 bases, J lost 2 bases, and 10 bases lay in between. Germline CDR1 LGHNA, CDR2 YSLEER. This CDR3 spans 14 amino acids. CDR3 loop: CASSQTTPNYGYTF. CDR3 DNA sequence: TGCGCCAGCAGCCAGACGACACCGAACTATGGCTACACCTTC.

The chain recombines TRBV7-8 with TRBJ1-4; a possible D gene is TRBD1 (6 bases). CDR1 and CDR2 (germline): SGHVS, FQNEAQ. V was trimmed by 5 bases and J by 8 bases, leaving 24 bases between them. This CDR3 is built from 17 residues. In nucleotides, the CDR3 is TGTGCCAGCAGCCCGCGCCTGCCAGGGGCGAGTAAGGAAAAACTGTTTTTT. Translating gives CASSPRLPGASKEKLFF.

In its sample, this clone was seen once. The chain carries TRBV27 and TRBJ2-6, with D tentatively TRBD1 (5 bases). The CDR3 is 14 residues long. The germline gives CDR1 MNHEY, CDR2 SMNVEV (reference sequence). Trimming took 8 bases from V and 4 from J, leaving 12 bases between them. This CDR3 is CASSTVNGANVLTF. CDR3 sequence (DNA): TGTGCCAGCTCGACAGTAAACGGGGCCAACGTCCTGACTTTC. Supplemented by reference TRBV27 and TRBJ2-6, the full variable domain reads EAQVTQNPRYLITVTGKKLTVTCSQNMNHEYMSWYRQDPGLGLRQIYYSMNVEVTDKGDVPEGYKVSRKEKRNFPLILESPSPNQTSLYFCASSTVNGANVLTFGAGSRLTVL.

As for this clone: Sequence at one end of the junction differs from germline and may be a read error. The V and J genes are TRBV7-4 and TRBJ2-7; D is undetermined. Germline CDR1 reads SGHVT; CDR2 reads SQSDAQ. The CDR3 is made up of 11 amino acids. The CDR3 DNA is TGTGCCAGCAGTTTAGGTGAACAACAGTACTTC. This gives the protein CASSLGEQQYF.